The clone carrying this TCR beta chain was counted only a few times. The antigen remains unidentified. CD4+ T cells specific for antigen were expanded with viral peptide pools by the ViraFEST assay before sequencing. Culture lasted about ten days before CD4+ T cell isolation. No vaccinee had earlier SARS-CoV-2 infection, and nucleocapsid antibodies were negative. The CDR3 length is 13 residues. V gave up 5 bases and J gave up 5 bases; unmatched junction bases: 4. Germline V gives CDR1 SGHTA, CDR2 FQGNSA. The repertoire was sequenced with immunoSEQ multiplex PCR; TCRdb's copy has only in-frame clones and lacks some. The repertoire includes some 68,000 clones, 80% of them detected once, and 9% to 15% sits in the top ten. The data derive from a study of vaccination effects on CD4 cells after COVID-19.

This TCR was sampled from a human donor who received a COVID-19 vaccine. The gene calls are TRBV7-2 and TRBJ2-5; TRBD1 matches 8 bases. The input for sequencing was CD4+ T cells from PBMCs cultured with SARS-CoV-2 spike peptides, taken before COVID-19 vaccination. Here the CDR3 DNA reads TGTGCCAGCAGCCTTGGACAGGGCGAGACCCAGTACTTC. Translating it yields CASSLGQGETQYF.